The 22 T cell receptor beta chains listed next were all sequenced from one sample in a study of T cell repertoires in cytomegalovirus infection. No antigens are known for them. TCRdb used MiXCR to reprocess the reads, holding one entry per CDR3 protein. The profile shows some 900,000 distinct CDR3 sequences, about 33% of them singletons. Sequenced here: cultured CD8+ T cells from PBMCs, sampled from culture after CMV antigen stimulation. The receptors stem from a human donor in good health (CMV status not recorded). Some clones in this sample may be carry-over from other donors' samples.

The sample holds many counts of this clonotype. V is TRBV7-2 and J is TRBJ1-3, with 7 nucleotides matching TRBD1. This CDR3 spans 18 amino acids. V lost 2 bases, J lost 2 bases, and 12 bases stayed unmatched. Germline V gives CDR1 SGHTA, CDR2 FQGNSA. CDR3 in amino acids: CASSLPLTGREPGNTIYF. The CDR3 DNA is TGTGCCAGCAGCTTACCTTTGACAGGGAGAGAGCCTGGAAACACCATATATTTT.

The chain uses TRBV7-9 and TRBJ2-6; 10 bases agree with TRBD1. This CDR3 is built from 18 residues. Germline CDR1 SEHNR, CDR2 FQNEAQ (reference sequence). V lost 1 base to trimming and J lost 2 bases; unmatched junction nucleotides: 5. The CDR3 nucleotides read TGTGCCAGCAGCTTAGAAGGACAGGGGGATACTGGGGCCAACGTCCTGACTTTC. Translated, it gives CASSLEGQGDTGANVLTF. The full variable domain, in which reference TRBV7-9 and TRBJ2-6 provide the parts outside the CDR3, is DTGVSQNPRHKITKRGQNVTFRCDPISEHNRLYWYRQTLGQGPEFLTYFQNEAQLEKSRLLSDRFSAERPKGSFSTLEIQRTEQGDSAMYLCASSLEGQGDTGANVLTFGAGSRLTVL.

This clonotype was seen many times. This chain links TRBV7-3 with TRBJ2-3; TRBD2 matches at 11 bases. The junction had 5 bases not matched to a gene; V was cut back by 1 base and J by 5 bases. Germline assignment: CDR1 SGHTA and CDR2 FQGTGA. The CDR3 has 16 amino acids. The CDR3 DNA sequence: TGTGCCAGCAGCTTAAATAGCGGGGGGGCCAAAGATACGCAGTATTTT. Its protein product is CASSLNSGGAKDTQYF.

CDR3 region: CASSETWAGPYNEQFF. CDR3 nucleotide sequence: TGTGCCAGCAGTGAGACCTGGGCAGGACCCTACAATGAGCAGTTCTTC. This chain joins TRBV6-1 and TRBJ2-1, with D unclear. The germline gives CDR1 MNHNS, CDR2 SASEGT. CDR3 size: 16 residues. V was clipped by 3 bases and J by 2 bases, with 14 bases between them.

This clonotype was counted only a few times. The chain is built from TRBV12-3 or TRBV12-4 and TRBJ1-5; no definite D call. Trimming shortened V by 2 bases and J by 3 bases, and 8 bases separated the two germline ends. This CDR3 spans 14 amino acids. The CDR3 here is CASSLRQFNQPQHF. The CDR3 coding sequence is TGTGCCAGCAGTTTACGGCAGTTCAATCAGCCCCAGCATTTT.

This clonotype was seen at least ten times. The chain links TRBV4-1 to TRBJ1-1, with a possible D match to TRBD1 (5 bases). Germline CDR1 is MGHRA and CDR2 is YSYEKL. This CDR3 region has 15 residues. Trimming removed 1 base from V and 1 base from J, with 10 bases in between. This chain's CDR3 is CASSQGGIQNTEAFF. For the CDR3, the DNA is TGCGCCAGCAGCCAAGGGGGCATCCAGAACACTGAAGCTTTCTTT.

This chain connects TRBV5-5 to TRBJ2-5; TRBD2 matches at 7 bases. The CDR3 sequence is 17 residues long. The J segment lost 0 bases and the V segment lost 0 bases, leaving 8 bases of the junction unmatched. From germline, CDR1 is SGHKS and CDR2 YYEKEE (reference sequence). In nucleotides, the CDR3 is TGTGCCAGCAGCTTGGAATGGCTAGCGGAGTACCAAGAGACCCAGTACTTC. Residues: CASSLEWLAEYQETQYF.

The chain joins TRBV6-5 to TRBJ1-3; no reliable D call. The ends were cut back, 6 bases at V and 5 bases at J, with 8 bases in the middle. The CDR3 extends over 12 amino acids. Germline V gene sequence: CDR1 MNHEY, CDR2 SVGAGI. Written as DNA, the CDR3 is TGTGCCAGCAGAGGATTTCGAAACACCATATATTTT. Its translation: CASRGFRNTIYF.

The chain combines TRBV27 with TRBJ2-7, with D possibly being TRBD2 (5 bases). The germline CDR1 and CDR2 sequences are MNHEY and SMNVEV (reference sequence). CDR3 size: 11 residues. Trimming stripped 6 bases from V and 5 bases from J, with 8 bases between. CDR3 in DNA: TGTGCCAGCAGAGCCGGGAACGAGCAGTACGTC. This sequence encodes CASRAGNEQYV.

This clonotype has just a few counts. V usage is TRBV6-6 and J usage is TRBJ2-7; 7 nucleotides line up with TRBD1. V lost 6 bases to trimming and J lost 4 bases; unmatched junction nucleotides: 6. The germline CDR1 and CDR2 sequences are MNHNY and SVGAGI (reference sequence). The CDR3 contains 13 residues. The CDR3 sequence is CASSIQGTYEQYV. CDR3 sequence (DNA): TGTGCCAGCAGCATACAGGGGACGTACGAGCAGTACGTC.

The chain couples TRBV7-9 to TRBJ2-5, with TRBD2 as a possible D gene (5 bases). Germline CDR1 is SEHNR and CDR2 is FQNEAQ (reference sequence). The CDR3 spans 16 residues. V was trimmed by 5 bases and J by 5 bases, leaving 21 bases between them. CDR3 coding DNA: TGTGCCAGCAGCGCCCCTGAGGGAGTCCTATGGGAGACCCAGTACTTC. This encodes CASSAPEGVLWETQYF. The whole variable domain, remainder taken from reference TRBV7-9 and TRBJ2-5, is DTGVSQNPRHKITKRGQNVTFRCDPISEHNRLYWYRQTLGQGPEFLTYFQNEAQLEKSRLLSDRFSAERPKGSFSTLEIQRTEQGDSAMYLCASSAPEGVLWETQYFGPGTRLLVL.

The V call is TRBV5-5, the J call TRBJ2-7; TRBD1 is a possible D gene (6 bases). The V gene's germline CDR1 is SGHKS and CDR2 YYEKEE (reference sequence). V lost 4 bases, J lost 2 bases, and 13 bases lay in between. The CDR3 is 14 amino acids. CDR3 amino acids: CASSNPTGAYEQYV. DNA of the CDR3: TGTGCCAGCAGCAACCCGACAGGCGCCTACGAGCAGTACGTC.

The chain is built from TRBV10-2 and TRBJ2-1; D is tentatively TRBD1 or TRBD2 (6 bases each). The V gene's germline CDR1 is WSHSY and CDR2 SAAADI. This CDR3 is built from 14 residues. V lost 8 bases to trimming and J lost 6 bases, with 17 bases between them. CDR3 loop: CASAGKGGRNEQFF. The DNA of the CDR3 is TGCGCCAGCGCCGGGAAGGGGGGACGCAATGAGCAGTTCTTC.

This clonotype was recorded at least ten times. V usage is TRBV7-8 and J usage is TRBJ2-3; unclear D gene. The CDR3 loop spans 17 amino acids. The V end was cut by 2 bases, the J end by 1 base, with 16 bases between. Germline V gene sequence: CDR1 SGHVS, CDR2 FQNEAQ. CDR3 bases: TGTGCCAGCAGCTTACGGCTCTTCGGTACAGGCACAGATACGCAGTATTTT. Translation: CASSLRLFGTGTDTQYF. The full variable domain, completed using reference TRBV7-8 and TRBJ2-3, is GAGVSQSPRYKVAKRGQDVALRCDPISGHVSLFWYQQALGQGPEFLTYFQNEAQLDKSGLPSDRFFAERPEGSVSTLKIQRTQQEDSAVYLCASSLRLFGTGTDTQYFGPGTRLTVL.

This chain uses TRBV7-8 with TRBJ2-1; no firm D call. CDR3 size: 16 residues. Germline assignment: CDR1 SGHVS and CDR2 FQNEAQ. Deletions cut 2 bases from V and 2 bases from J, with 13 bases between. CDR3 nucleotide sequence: TGTGCCAGCAGCTTATCTGGCTATCGTCCCTACAATGAGCAGTTCTTC. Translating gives CASSLSGYRPYNEQFF.

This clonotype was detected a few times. In DNA, the CDR3 is TGTGCCAGCAGCCTTAGCGGGGGGTACACCGGGGAGCTGTTTTTT. Its protein is CASSLSGGYTGELFF. This rearrangement joins TRBV7-8 to TRBJ2-2; 10 nucleotides match TRBD2. The CDR3 has 15 amino acids. Germline V CDR1 and CDR2: SGHVS, FQNEAQ. Losses at the gene ends were 5 bases for V and 3 bases for J; bases not matched to a gene: 3.

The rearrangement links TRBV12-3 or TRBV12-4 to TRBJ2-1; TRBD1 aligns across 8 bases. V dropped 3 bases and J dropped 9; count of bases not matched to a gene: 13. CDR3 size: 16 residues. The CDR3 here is CASSFSGTGLGIEQFF. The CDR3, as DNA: TGTGCCAGCAGTTTCTCCGGGACAGGTCTCGGGATTGAGCAGTTCTTC.

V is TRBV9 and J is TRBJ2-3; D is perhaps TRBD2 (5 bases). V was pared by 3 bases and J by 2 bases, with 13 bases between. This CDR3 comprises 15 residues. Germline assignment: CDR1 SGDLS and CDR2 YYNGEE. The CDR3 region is CASSGPLTNTDTQYF. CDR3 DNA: TGTGCCAGCAGCGGCCCGTTGACTAACACAGATACGCAGTATTTT.

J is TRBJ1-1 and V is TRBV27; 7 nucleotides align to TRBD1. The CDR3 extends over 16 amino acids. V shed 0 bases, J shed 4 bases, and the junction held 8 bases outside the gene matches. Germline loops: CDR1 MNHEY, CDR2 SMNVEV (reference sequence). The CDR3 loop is CASSLSSYAGGTEAFF. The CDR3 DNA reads TGTGCCAGCAGTTTATCGTCTTATGCAGGGGGCACTGAAGCTTTCTTT.

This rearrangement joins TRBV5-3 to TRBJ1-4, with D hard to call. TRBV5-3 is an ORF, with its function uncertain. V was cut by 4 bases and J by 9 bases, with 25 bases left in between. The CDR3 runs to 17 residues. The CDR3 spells CARSQDEVRPGRKKLFF. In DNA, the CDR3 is TGTGCCAGAAGCCAAGACGAGGTTCGGCCTGGAAGAAAAAAACTGTTTTTT.

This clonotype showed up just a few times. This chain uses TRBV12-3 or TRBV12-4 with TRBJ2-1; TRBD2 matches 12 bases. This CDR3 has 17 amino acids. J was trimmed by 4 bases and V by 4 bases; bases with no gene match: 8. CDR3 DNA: TGTGCCAGCAGTTCCGGACTAGCGGGAATCCTTTACAATGAGCAGTTCTTC. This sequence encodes CASSSGLAGILYNEQFF.

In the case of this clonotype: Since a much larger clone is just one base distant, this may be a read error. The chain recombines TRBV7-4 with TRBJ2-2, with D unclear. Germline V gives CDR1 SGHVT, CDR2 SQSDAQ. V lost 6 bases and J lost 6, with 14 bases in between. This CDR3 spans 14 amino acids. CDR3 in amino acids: CASRPQDSPGELFF. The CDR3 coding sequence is TGTGCCAGCAGGCCACAAGACTCTCCCGGGGAGCTGTTTTTT.